This TCR beta chain was sequenced for a study of blood T cell repertoires in COVID-19. Germline CDR1 reads SGHTA; CDR2 reads FQGNSA. The CDR3 consists of 11 residues. V lost 3 bases to trimming and J lost 15 bases, with 12 bases between them. Authors' data handling: It was from reference gene primer amplification that nucleated cell counts were estimated. Data came from immunoSEQ multiplex PCR; TCRdb stores just in-frame clones and leaves some out. The V and J calls and clone size are taken from that table; D and trimming were inferred from the DNA. The table shows around 120,000 clones, with roughly nine tenths occurring only once.

The chain employs TRBV7-2 and TRBJ2-1; perhaps TRBD2 as D (6 bases). This sequence was found in a man aged 60-69 years with COVID-19, enrolled during active disease. Sequenced sample: peripheral blood. CDR3: CASSFGGIWFF. The DNA of the CDR3 is TGTGCCAGCAGCTTCGGCGGGATTTGGTTCTTC.